This TCR beta chain appears in the sequencing data of a study of blood T cell repertoires in COVID-19. Across the whole study: COVID-19 samples, acute and convalescent, were from the United States, Italy and Spain.

The assay was immunoSEQ multiplex PCR, and TCRdb's table has in-frame clones only and misses some. The repertoire holds 200,000 to 250,000 clones, with about 90% as singletons. Either two negative PCRs, clearance, or symptom resolution qualified Cohort 3 donors as recovered. The CDR3 contains 14 residues. Germline V gene lookup returns CDR1 SGHTA and CDR2 FQGNSA. V was pared by 5 bases and J by 6 bases, with 14 bases between. Sequencing was carried out using PBMCs or T cells enriched from blood (not recorded which). The TCR originated in a man aged 25-40 years who had recovered from COVID-19. V usage is TRBV7-2 and J usage is TRBJ1-5; D perhaps matches TRBD1 (6 bases). The CDR3 DNA sequence: TGTGCCAGCAGCACACAGGGTCAGGGTCAGCCCCAGCATTTT. It encodes CASSTQGQGQPQHF.